This T cell receptor (beta chain) was documented in a study of regulatory T cells in long-lasting Graves disease. The time point: newly diagnosed GD, antithyroid drugs for less than 3 months. TCR sequences were obtained from RNA taken from PBMCs. EDTA tubes collected 7.5 to 9.5 milliliters of peripheral blood. A word on this clonotype: Its specificity is not known.

Relying on iRepertoire HTBI primers and Arm-PCR of CDR3 regions, the team built TCR beta libraries. TCRdb re-called the multiplex PCR reads with MiXCR, one entry per CDR3 protein. The repertoire holds just over 600,000 distinct CDR3 sequences, about 15% seen once, with around 19% in the top ten. Study-level findings and limits: The study found lower TCR diversity in persistent Graves' patients than in newly diagnosed ones.

The same data also went into a second study, on T cells in Graves' hyperthyroidism and ophthalmopathy. As that report states: When ophthalmopathy did not progress within 18 months, Graves' hyperthyroidism was considered stable.

The sequence came from a woman in her 30s with Graves disease. The sequences come from peripheral blood mononuclear cells (PBMCs), collected at new diagnosis, from a patient treated with antithyroid drugs.

DNA of the CDR3: TGTGCCAGCAGCTTAGACGGATTCTCCTACAATGAGCAGTTCTTC. As protein: CASSLDGFSYNEQFF. The V call is TRBV7-2, the J call TRBJ2-1; the D is unclear. Trimming cost V 1 base and J 0 bases, with 7 bases left between them. CDR1 SGHTA and CDR2 FQGNSA come from the germline V gene. This CDR3 is 15 amino acids long.